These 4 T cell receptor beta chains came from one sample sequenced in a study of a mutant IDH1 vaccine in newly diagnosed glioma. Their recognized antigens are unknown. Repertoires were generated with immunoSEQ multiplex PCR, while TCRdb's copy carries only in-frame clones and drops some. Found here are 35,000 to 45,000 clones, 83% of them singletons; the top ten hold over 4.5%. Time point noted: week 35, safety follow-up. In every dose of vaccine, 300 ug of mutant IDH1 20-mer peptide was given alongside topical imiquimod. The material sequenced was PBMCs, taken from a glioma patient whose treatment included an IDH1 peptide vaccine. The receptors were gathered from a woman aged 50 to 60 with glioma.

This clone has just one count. This CDR3 is CASSQEGMGQGSYGYTF. DNA for the CDR3: TGCGCCAGCAGCCAAGAAGGAATGGGACAGGGAAGCTATGGCTACACCTTC. V gene TRBV4-3 combines with J gene TRBJ1-2; 9 nucleotides agree with TRBD1. The junction had 9 bases not matched to a gene; V was cut back by 0 bases and J by 4 bases. Germline-derived CDR1 and CDR2 are LGHNA and YSLEER. The CDR3 runs 17 residues.

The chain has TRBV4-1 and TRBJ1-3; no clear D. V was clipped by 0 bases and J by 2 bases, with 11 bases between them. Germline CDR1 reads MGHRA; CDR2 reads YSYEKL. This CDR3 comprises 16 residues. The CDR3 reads CASSQDASRAGNTIYF. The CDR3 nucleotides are TGCGCCAGCAGCCAAGACGCCAGTAGAGCTGGAAACACCATATATTTT.

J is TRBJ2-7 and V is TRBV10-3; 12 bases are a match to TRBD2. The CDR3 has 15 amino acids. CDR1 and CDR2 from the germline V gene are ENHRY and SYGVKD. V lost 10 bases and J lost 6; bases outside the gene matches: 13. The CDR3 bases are TGTGCCAGCACCGACTCTAGCGGGAGGGCCGTCGAGCAGTACTTC. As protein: CASTDSSGRAVEQYF.

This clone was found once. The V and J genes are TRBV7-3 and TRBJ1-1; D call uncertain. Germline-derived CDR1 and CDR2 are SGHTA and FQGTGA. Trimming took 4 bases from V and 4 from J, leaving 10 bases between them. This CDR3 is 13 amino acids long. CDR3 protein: CASSSGVGTEAFF. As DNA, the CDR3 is TGTGCCAGCAGCTCTGGGGTGGGCACTGAAGCTTTCTTT.